This T cell receptor beta chain was retrieved from a study of T-cell memory formation after mild COVID-19. TCRdb reprocessed the 5' RACE reads via MiXCR and lists one record per CDR3 protein. The sample carries thousands of distinct CDR3 sequences, about two thirds recorded once. The CDR3 extends over 15 amino acids. V shed 1 base and J 5 bases; nucleotides not matched to a gene: 6. From germline, CDR1 is MNHEY and CDR2 SVGAGI. About this clonotype: Its antigen is undetermined.

Study findings and constraints: CD4+ contracting clones lay mainly in CM and EM, CD8+ ones in EMRA.

The chain employs TRBV6-5 and TRBJ1-2; 8 bases agree with TRBD1. Sequencing was carried out using PBMCs or a T cell subset sorted from them (not recorded which). This TCR was recovered from an adult who had mild COVID-19 (a few samples of this study predate the infection). Cell type and time point are not known. CDR3 residues: CASSYFQGAPYGYTF. CDR3 bases: TGTGCCAGCAGTTACTTTCAGGGGGCCCCGTATGGCTACACCTTC.